This T cell receptor (beta chain) came from a study of T cells in Graves' hyperthyroidism and ophthalmopathy. Study-wide results and limits: Onset of ophthalmopathy came a median approximately 6.5 months after the model predicted it.

CDR1 and CDR2 from the germline V gene are SGHRS and YFSETQ. CDR3 size: 15 residues. The V and J ends lost 4 bases and 7 bases, in that order; junction bases with no gene match: 11. Patients with uncontrolled infections, other autoimmune diseases, pregnancy or lactation were excluded. Comment on this clonotype: Its target is not known.

Amplification of TCR beta CDR3 regions used RNA as the template. A first-round RT-PCR of the TCR CDR3 used the HTBI primer set. One entry per CDR3 protein results from TCRdb running MiXCR on the multiplex PCR reads. The sample records 550,000 to 800,000 distinct CDR3 sequences, roughly 15% being singletons. The chain uses TRBV5-1 and TRBJ1-2, with TRBD1 identical over 9 bases. The receptor comes from a man aged 18 to 30 with Graves' hyperthyroidism. The sample consisted of blood. The CDR3 DNA reads TGCGCCAGCAGCCCACGAGACAGGGGGTCCTTTGGCTACACCTTC. Translated, it gives CASSPRDRGSFGYTF.